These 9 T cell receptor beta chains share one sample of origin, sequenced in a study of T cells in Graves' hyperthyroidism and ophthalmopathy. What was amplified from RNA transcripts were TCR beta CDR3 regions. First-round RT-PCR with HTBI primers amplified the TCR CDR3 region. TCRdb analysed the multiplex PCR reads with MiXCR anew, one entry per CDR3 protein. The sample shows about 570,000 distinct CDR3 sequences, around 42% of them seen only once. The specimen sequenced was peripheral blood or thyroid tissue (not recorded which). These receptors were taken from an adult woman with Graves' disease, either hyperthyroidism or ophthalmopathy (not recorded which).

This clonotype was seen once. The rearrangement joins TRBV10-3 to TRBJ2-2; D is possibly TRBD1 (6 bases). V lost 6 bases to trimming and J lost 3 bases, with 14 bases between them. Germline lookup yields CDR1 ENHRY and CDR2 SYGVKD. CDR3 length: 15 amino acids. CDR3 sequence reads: CAISSPGHYTGELFF. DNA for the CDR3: TGTGCCATCAGCTCACCGGGACATTACACCGGGGAGCTGTTTTTT.

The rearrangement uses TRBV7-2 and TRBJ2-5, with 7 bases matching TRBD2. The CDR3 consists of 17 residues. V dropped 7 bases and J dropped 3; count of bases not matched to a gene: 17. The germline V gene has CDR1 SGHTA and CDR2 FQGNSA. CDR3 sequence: CASTRIGGSVVEETQYF. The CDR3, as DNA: TGTGCCAGCACCCGAATCGGCGGGAGTGTAGTGGAAGAGACCCAGTACTTC.

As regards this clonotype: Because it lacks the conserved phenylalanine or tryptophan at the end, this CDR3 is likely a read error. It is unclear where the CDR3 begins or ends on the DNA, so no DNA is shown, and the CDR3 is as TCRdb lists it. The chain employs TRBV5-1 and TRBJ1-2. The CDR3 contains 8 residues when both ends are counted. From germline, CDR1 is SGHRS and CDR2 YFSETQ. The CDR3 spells CASSNGWA.

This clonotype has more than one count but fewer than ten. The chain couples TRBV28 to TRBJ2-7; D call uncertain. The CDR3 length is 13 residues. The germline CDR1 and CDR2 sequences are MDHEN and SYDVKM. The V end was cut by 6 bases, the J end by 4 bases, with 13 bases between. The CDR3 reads CASSPSVLYEQYF. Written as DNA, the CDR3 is TGTGCCAGCAGCCCCTCCGTTCTTTACGAGCAGTACTTC.

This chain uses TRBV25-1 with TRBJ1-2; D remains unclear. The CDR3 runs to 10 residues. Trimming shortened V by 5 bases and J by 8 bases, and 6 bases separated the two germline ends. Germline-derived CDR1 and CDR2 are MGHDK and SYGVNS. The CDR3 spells CASSKRGYTF. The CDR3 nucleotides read TGTGCCAGCAGTAAAAGGGGCTACACCTTC.

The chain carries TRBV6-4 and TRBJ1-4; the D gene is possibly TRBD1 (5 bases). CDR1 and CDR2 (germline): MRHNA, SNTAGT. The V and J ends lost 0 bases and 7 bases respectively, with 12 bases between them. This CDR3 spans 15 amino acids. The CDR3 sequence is CASSDSRGAGEKLFF. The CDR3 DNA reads TGTGCCAGCAGTGACTCGAGGGGAGCGGGTGAAAAACTGTTTTTT.

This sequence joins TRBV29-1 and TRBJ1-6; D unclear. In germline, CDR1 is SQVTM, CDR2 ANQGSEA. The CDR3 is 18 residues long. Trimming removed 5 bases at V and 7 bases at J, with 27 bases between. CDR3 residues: CSVNSLRPTPIANSPLHF. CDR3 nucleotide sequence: TGCAGCGTTAACTCCCTACGTCCAACCCCCATCGCAAATTCACCCCTCCACTTT.

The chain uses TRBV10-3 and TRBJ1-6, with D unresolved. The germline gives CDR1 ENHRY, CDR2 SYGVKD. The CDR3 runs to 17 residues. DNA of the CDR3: TGTACCAGCAGTTACTGGCTAGGAAGAAGCTATAATTCACCCCTCCACTTT. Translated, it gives CTSSYWLGRSYNSPLHF.

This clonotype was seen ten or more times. The CDR3, as DNA: TGTGCCAGCAGCGTAGGGCAGACGAACACTGAAGCTTTCTTT. Translation gives CASSVGQTNTEAFF. The chain carries TRBV9 and TRBJ1-1; D is unclear. The CDR3 totals 14 residues. Trimming took off 0 bases at V and 1 base at J, with 7 bases between the two ends. The germline CDR1 and CDR2 sequences are SGDLS and YYNGEE.